These 31 T cell receptor beta chains came from one sample sequenced in a study of TIL therapy for anti-PD-1-resistant metastatic lung cancer. Sequencing used immunoSEQ v3. Clones were read by immunoSEQ multiplex PCR, and TCRdb kept only the in-frame ones, dropping some. The repertoire includes about 59,000 clones, around four fifths of them detected once, and 1.5% to 2% sits in the top ten. The time point here: pre-treatment sample, taken before nivolumab and TIL therapy. Sample: blood, taken at baseline. All receptors derive from a person between 25 and 80 years old with non-small cell lung cancer.

This chain connects TRBV5-6 to TRBJ1-6; D is possibly TRBD1 (5 bases). This CDR3 spans 14 amino acids. The germline V gene encodes CDR1 SGHDT and CDR2 YYEEEE. V was shortened by 0 bases and J by 7 bases, with 8 bases between the two germline ends. The CDR3 region has the DNA TGTGCCAGCAGCTTGGCGCCAGGGAATTCACCCCTCCACTTT. As protein: CASSLAPGNSPLHF.

The J gene is TRBJ2-1, the V gene TRBV9; TRBD2 matches 13 bases. The J segment lost 8 bases and the V segment lost 0 bases, leaving 5 bases of the junction unmatched. The CDR3 runs to 16 residues. Germline V gene sequence: CDR1 SGDLS, CDR2 YYNGEE. CDR3 amino acids: CASSVGLAGGVDEQFF. The CDR3 DNA reads TGTGCCAGCAGCGTAGGACTAGCGGGGGGAGTCGATGAGCAGTTCTTC.

This clone showed up just once. This chain's CDR3 is CASSYRPDFYGYTF. The CDR3 DNA reads TGTGCCAGCAGTTACCGTCCGGACTTCTATGGCTACACCTTC. This sequence joins TRBV6-5 and TRBJ1-2; D gene uncertain. Looked up from germline, CDR1 is MNHEY and CDR2 is SVGAGI. The CDR3 is 14 residues long. The V and J ends lost 2 bases and 4 bases respectively, with 11 bases between them.

There are a few counts of this clone. The chain combines TRBV6-6 with TRBJ1-2; TRBD1 might be the D (6 bases). The CDR3 totals 13 residues. Germline CDR1 MNHNY, CDR2 SVGAGI (reference sequence). The V end was cut by 6 bases, the J end by 2 bases, with 10 bases between. CDR3 DNA: TGTGCCAGCAGCCCCGACAGGAACTATGGCTACACCTTC. It yields the protein CASSPDRNYGYTF.

For the CDR3, the DNA is TGTGCCAGCAGACCGGACAGGTACAATGAGCAGTTCTTC. It encodes CASRPDRYNEQFF. This rearrangement joins TRBV7-9 to TRBJ2-1; 7 bases fit TRBD1. Germline V lookup: CDR1 SEHNR, CDR2 FQNEAQ (reference sequence). Trimming took 6 bases from V and 4 from J; bases not matched to a gene: 3. This CDR3 has 13 amino acids.

The rearrangement links TRBV4-2 to TRBJ1-2, with 7 bases identical to TRBD1. Per germline, CDR1 LGHNA and CDR2 YNFKEQ. The CDR3 runs 15 residues. The J segment lost 5 bases and the V segment lost 0 bases, leaving 6 bases of the junction unmatched. CDR3 sequence: CASSQDQGVTYGYTF. As DNA, the CDR3 is TGTGCCAGCAGCCAAGATCAGGGGGTTACTTATGGCTACACCTTC.

The chain combines TRBV6-5 with TRBJ1-1, with 7 bases fitting TRBD1. Losses at the gene ends were 6 bases for V and 4 bases for J; bases not matched to a gene: 11. The CDR3 sequence is 15 residues long. Germline V gene lookup returns CDR1 MNHEY and CDR2 SVGAGI. CDR3 in amino acids: CASSYDRDLITEAFF. The CDR3 DNA follows: TGTGCCAGCAGCTACGACAGGGATCTTATCACTGAAGCTTTCTTT.

Worth noting for this clone: A single base separates this from a much larger clone, so it may be a read error. CDR3 sequence reads: CAWNNVVLSGYTF. The CDR3 nucleotides read TGTGCCTGGAATAACGTGGTACTCTCTGGCTACACCTTC. The chain has TRBV30 and TRBJ1-2; no firm D call. Germline assignment: CDR1 GTSNPN and CDR2 SVGIG (reference sequence). This CDR3 region has 13 residues. Trimming left V 4 bases short and J 7 bases short, with 16 bases between.

This clone has a handful of counts. The rearrangement links TRBV9 to TRBJ2-7, with D possibly TRBD1 on 6 matching bases. V gave up 1 base and J gave up 6 bases, with 14 bases separating them. Germline V gene sequence: CDR1 SGDLS, CDR2 YYNGEE. The CDR3 spans 14 residues. The CDR3 protein is CASSVQGSLGEQYF. DNA for the CDR3: TGTGCCAGCAGCGTACAGGGGTCCCTAGGCGAGCAGTACTTC.

This chain links TRBV9 with TRBJ2-5; TRBD2 is a possible D gene (6 bases). Germline assignment: CDR1 SGDLS and CDR2 YYNGEE. Trimming pared 4 bases from V and 2 bases from J, leaving 15 bases between. The CDR3 has 15 residues. In DNA form, the CDR3 reads TGTGCCAGCAGCCCCCGGTTGGGGGGACAAGAGACCCAGTACTTC. Amino acids: CASSPRLGGQETQYF.

V is TRBV7-9 and J is TRBJ1-1; no clear D. The CDR3 length is 13 residues. Between the trimmed V and J ends, which lost 3 bases and 0 bases, there was a span of 5 bases. Germline CDR1 is SEHNR and CDR2 is FQNEAQ (reference sequence). CDR3 in amino acids: CASSFWLNTEAFF. DNA of the CDR3: TGTGCCAGCAGCTTTTGGTTGAACACTGAAGCTTTCTTT.

The chain has TRBV5-8 and TRBJ1-5; D remains unclear. The CDR3 totals 14 residues. In germline, CDR1 is SGHTS, CDR2 YDEGEE. V lost 1 base to trimming and J lost 0 bases, with 5 bases between them. The CDR3 loop reads CASSLTHSNQPQHF. DNA of the CDR3: TGTGCCAGCAGCTTGACTCATAGCAATCAGCCCCAGCATTTT.

The J gene is TRBJ2-1, the V gene TRBV19; D is uncertain. Between the trimmed V and J ends, which lost 10 bases and 4 bases, there was a span of 17 bases. The CDR3 spans 14 residues. Germline loops: CDR1 LNHDA, CDR2 SQIVND (reference sequence). The CDR3 protein is CATGKDGFYNEQFF. CDR3 nucleotide sequence: TGTGCCACCGGAAAGGACGGATTTTACAATGAGCAGTTCTTC.

This clone has only a few counts. The chain has TRBV6-5 and TRBJ2-6, with D maybe TRBD2 (6 bases). This CDR3 has 15 amino acids. CDR1 and CDR2 (germline): MNHEY, SVGAGI. The V and J ends lost 9 bases and 1 base respectively, with 13 bases between them. CDR3: CASLSGGSGANVLTF. Here the CDR3 DNA reads TGTGCCAGTCTTTCAGGAGGGTCTGGGGCCAACGTCCTGACTTTC.

V usage is TRBV28 and J usage is TRBJ1-1; 8 nucleotides agree with TRBD1. Germline CDR1 is MDHEN and CDR2 is SYDVKM. The CDR3 spans 14 residues. Trimming removed 5 bases from V and 1 base from J; junction bases left unmatched: 3. In nucleotides, the CDR3 is TGTGCCAGCAGTCGACAGGGGAGGAACACTGAAGCTTTCTTT. As protein: CASSRQGRNTEAFF. The whole variable domain, remainder taken from reference TRBV28 and TRBJ1-1, is DVKVTQSSRYLVKRTGEKVFLECVQDMDHENMFWYRQDPGLGLRLIYFSYDVKMKEKGDIPEGYSVSREKKERFSLILESASTNQTSMYLCASSRQGRNTEAFFGQGTRLTVV.

The genes are TRBV11-3 and TRBJ1-3, with D uncertain. V lost 7 bases and J lost 7, with 17 bases in between. CDR1 is SGHNT and CDR2 is YENEEA in the germline V gene. The CDR3 is 14 amino acids. The CDR3 spells CASTQLGVGNTIYF. In nucleotides, the CDR3 is TGTGCCAGCACCCAACTCGGGGTTGGGAACACCATATATTTT.

This chain uses TRBV6-5 with TRBJ1-2, with D perhaps matching TRBD1 (6 bases). CDR3 length: 15 residues. V gave up 6 bases and J gave up 6 bases, with 20 bases separating them. CDR1 and CDR2 from the germline V gene are MNHEY and SVGAGI. This chain's CDR3 is CASSTSGGRWDGYTF. For the CDR3, the DNA is TGTGCCAGCAGCACTTCTGGGGGGCGCTGGGATGGCTACACCTTC.

The chain combines TRBV2 with TRBJ1-1, with D maybe TRBD1 (5 bases). Trimming pared 1 base from V and 8 bases from J, leaving 8 bases between. This CDR3 is 12 amino acids long. Per germline, CDR1 SNHLY and CDR2 FYNNEI. CDR3 region: CASSEGGPEAFF. In DNA, the CDR3 is TGTGCCAGCAGTGAAGGGGGACCAGAAGCTTTCTTT.

The chain carries TRBV29-1 and TRBJ1-3, with a tentative D call TRBD1 (6 bases). The CDR3 contains 13 residues. CDR1 and CDR2 from the germline V gene are SQVTM and ANQGSEA. V shed 7 bases and J shed 4 bases, with 14 bases lying between them. The CDR3: CSAVQGLGNTIYF. CDR3 coding DNA: TGCAGCGCCGTACAGGGACTCGGAAACACCATATATTTT.

The V gene is TRBV19, the J gene TRBJ1-5; D unclear. Germline-derived CDR1 and CDR2 are LNHDA and SQIVND (reference sequence). V lost 0 bases and J 5 bases, leaving 17 bases between the germline ends. The CDR3 has 17 residues. The CDR3 sequence: CASSIEQIGPAYQPQHF. The CDR3 coding sequence is TGTGCCAGTAGTATAGAACAGATTGGTCCCGCTTATCAGCCCCAGCATTTT. Supplemented by reference TRBV19 and TRBJ1-5, the full variable domain reads DGGITQSPKYLFRKEGQNVTLSCEQNLNHDAMYWYRQDPGQGLRLIYYSQIVNDFQKGDIAEGYSVSREKKESFPLTVTSAQKNPTAFYLCASSIEQIGPAYQPQHFGDGTRLSIL.

The J gene is TRBJ2-6, the V gene TRBV10-2, with TRBD1 matching 8 bases. V was clipped by 4 bases and J by 1 base; unmatched bases: 6. The CDR3 is 17 residues long. Looked up from germline, CDR1 is WSHSY and CDR2 is SAAADI. The CDR3 coding sequence is TGCGCCAGCAGTGGTGGGACAGGCAGGTCTGGGGCCAACGTCCTGACTTTC. Protein sequence: CASSGGTGRSGANVLTF.

V usage is TRBV7-3 and J usage is TRBJ1-1; D is ambiguous. This CDR3 is built from 13 residues. The germline V gene encodes CDR1 SGHTA and CDR2 FQGTGA. V lost 5 bases and J 6 bases, leaving 13 bases between the germline ends. The CDR3 reads CASSPDPWAEAFF. The DNA of the CDR3 is TGTGCCAGCAGCCCAGATCCTTGGGCTGAAGCTTTCTTT.

This clone is a singleton in its sample. The chain links TRBV19 to TRBJ1-1; 10 positions agree with TRBD1. Looked up from germline, CDR1 is LNHDA and CDR2 is SQIVND (reference sequence). This CDR3 has 16 amino acids. Trimming took 5 bases from V and 5 from J; bases not matched to a gene: 11. The CDR3 nucleotides are TGTGCCAGTAGTCCGACCGGGACAGGGGTTAAGACTGAAGCTTTCTTT. Its protein product is CASSPTGTGVKTEAFF.

This clone was counted once. The V and J genes are TRBV27 and TRBJ1-1; unclear D gene. Trimming shortened V by 3 bases and J by 7 bases, and 9 bases separated the two germline ends. The length of the CDR3 is 12 residues. Germline assignment: CDR1 MNHEY and CDR2 SMNVEV (reference sequence). This CDR3 reads CASSLDGIEAFF. The CDR3 nucleotides are TGTGCCAGCAGTTTGGACGGCATTGAAGCTTTCTTT.

The gene calls are TRBV7-6 and TRBJ1-1, with unresolved D. Germline V gives CDR1 SGHVS, CDR2 FNYEAQ. Trimming removed 1 base at V and 0 bases at J, with 9 bases between. This CDR3 is built from 15 residues. The CDR3 region has the DNA TGTGCCAGCAGCTTAGGGCGAGACATGAACACTGAAGCTTTCTTT. Protein sequence: CASSLGRDMNTEAFF.

This chain links TRBV2 with TRBJ2-7; the D is unclear. The CDR3 is made up of 13 amino acids. Germline CDR1 is SNHLY and CDR2 is FYNNEI. V was shortened by 5 bases and J by 4 bases, with 12 bases between the two germline ends. This chain's CDR3 is CASSSRSGYEQYF. The CDR3 DNA is TGTGCCAGCAGTTCTAGATCCGGGTACGAGCAGTACTTC.

The chain joins TRBV7-9 to TRBJ2-1; a possible D gene is TRBD2 (6 bases). Trimming removed 0 bases from V and 9 bases from J, with 12 bases in between. The CDR3 is made up of 14 amino acids. CDR1 and CDR2 from the germline V gene are SEHNR and FQNEAQ (reference sequence). CDR3: CASSLAGRIGEQFF. CDR3 DNA sequence: TGTGCCAGCAGCTTAGCGGGGAGGATAGGTGAGCAGTTCTTC.

The J gene is TRBJ2-7, the V gene TRBV7-9; TRBD1 might be the D (6 bases). V dropped 5 bases and J dropped 6 bases, with 17 bases sitting between them. Germline V gene data show CDR1 as SEHNR and CDR2 as FQNEAQ (reference sequence). There are 14 residues in the CDR3. CDR3 in amino acids: CASSRLGGASEQYF. The CDR3 nucleotides read TGTGCCAGCAGCCGTTTAGGGGGTGCGAGCGAGCAGTACTTC.

This rearrangement joins TRBV6-6 to TRBJ2-7; 7 bases align to TRBD1. CDR3 length: 15 residues. Germline CDR1 MNHNY, CDR2 SVGAGI (reference sequence). V was pared by 6 bases and J by 2 bases, with 10 bases of the junction left unmatched. CDR3 bases: TGTGCCAGCAGACTTGACAGGGTGCCAACCTACGAGCAGTACTTC. This codes for CASRLDRVPTYEQYF.

The V call is TRBV25-1, the J call TRBJ1-5, with D unclear. The CDR3 is 14 amino acids. CDR1 and CDR2 from the germline V gene are MGHDK and SYGVNS. Trimming took off 6 bases at V and 1 base at J, with 10 bases between the two ends. CDR3 residues: CASSQTGSNQPQHF. CDR3 bases: TGTGCCAGCAGCCAAACGGGGAGCAATCAGCCCCAGCATTTT. Together with reference TRBV25-1 and TRBJ1-5, the CDR3 gives the full variable domain: EADIYQTPRYLVIGTGKKITLECSQTMGHDKMYWYQQDPGMELHLIHYSYGVNSTEKGDLSSESTVSRIRTEHFPLTLESARPSHTSQYLCASSQTGSNQPQHFGDGTRLSIL.

This clone has a handful of counts. This chain links TRBV9 with TRBJ1-2, with D maybe TRBD1 (5 bases). V was pared by 0 bases and J by 4 bases, with 10 bases between. This CDR3 is built from 14 residues. CDR1 is SGDLS, CDR2 YYNGEE, per germline. The CDR3 DNA reads as TGTGCCAGCAGCGTAGCCGGGGACGGCTATGGCTACACCTTC. Its translation: CASSVAGDGYGYTF.